The 2 T cell receptor beta chains given below trace back to one sample, sequenced in a study of T cells in women clearing cervical HPV infection. Method: immunoSEQ multiplex PCR; TCRdb's copy keeps in-frame clones and lacks some. The sample has about 40,000 clones, and its top ten clones hold under 7%. Sequencing was done on a sample of blood buffy coat. The receptors derive from a woman aged 18-69 years with a cervical HPV16 infection that either progressed to CIN3+ or cleared (not recorded which).

Notes on this clone: Read sequence stops 3 residues before the CDR3 end, and the germline J gene provides the missing end. This rearrangement joins TRBV6-1 to TRBJ1-1; D gene unclear. V shed 7 bases and J shed 0 bases, with 15 bases lying between them. The CDR3 consists of 15 residues. CDR1 MNHNS and CDR2 SASEGT come from the germline V gene. Incomplete CDR3 DNA: TGTGCCAGCACCGAAGCTAGGAGCGTGAACACTGAA. The encoded protein is CASTEARSVNTE. The whole CDR3 sequence reads CASTEARSVNTEAFF.

The sequenced CDR3 bases are TGTGCCAGCAGCGAACTAGCGGGGGGCCGAGAGACC. Amino acids: CASSELAGGRET. The CDR3 in full is CASSELAGGRETQYF. The V call is TRBV2, the J call TRBJ2-5; 12 nucleotides align to TRBD2. From the germline J gene comes the end of the CDR3, since the read stops 3 residues before it. V shed 6 bases and J 4 bases; nucleotides not matched to a gene: 6. The CDR3 loop spans 15 amino acids. The germline V gene has CDR1 SNHLY and CDR2 FYNNEI. Combining the CDR3 with reference TRBV2 and TRBJ2-5 gives the whole variable domain EPEVTQTPSHQVTQMGQEVILRCVPISNHLYFYWYRQILGQKVEFLVSFYNNEISEKSEIFDDQFSVERPDGSNFTLKIRSTKLEDSAMYFCASSELAGGRETQYFGPGTRLLVL.